Sequencing of this TCR beta chain was carried out in a study of T cells after yellow fever vaccination. The study, taken as a whole, reports: Post-booster repertoires contained most primary-vaccination clones again (96% CD4, about 90% CD8).

TCRdb ran MiXCR on the 5' RACE reads and lists one entry per CDR3 protein. The table has a few hundred thousand distinct CDR3 sequences, approximately 4% seen once. This clonotype was detected ten times or more. No antigen is known for it. Trimming left V 4 bases short and J 7 bases short, with 13 bases between. From germline, CDR1 is SQVTM and CDR2 ANQGSEA. The CDR3 has 13 residues. The clonotype originates from a man between 18 and 35 years old who received the YFV17D yellow fever vaccine. Sequencing used PBMCs, obtained 15 days after the yellow fever booster vaccination. The chain has TRBV29-1 and TRBJ1-4; D may be TRBD1 (6 bases). The CDR3 sequence: CSVGQGRGEKLFF. The CDR3 DNA sequence: TGCAGCGTTGGCCAGGGGAGAGGTGAAAAACTGTTTTTT. Full variable domain (outside the CDR3, taken from reference TRBV29-1 and TRBJ1-4): SAVISQKPSRDICQRGTSLTIQCQVDSQVTMMFWYRQQPGQSLTLIATANQGSEATYESGFVIDKFPISRPNLTFSTLTVSNMSPEDSSIYLCSVGQGRGEKLFFGSGTQLSVL.